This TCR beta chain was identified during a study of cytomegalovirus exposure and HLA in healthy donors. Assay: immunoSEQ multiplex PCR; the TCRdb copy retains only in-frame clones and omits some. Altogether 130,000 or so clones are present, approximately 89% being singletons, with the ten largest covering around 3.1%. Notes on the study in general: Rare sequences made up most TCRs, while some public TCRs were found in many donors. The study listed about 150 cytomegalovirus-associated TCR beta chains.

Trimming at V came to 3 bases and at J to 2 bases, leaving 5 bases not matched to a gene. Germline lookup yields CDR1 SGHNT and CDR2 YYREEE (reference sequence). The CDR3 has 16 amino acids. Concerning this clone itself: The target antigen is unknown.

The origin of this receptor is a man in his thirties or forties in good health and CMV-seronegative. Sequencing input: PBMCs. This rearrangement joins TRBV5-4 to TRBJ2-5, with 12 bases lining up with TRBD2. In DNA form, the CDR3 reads TGTGCCAGCAGCTATGGACTAGCGGGGCGGCAAGAGACCCAGTACTTC. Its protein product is CASSYGLAGRQETQYF.